The next 10 T cell receptor beta chains were all read from a single sample in a study of post-analysis software for immune sequencing data. Study outcomes and limitations: Controls had lower frequencies than patients of a few TRBV segments, which included TRBV5-6, TRBV5-1 and TRBV20-1.

TCR beta cDNA libraries had unique molecular identifiers. TCRdb analysed the PCR reads with MiXCR anew, one entry per CDR3 protein. The sample includes 740,000 or so distinct CDR3 sequences, 53% of them seen just once. No cognate antigen is known for these TCRs. Material for sequencing was blood. The receptor source for this set is a girl between 10 and 17 years old with multiple sclerosis.

The V gene is TRBV12-3 or TRBV12-4, the J gene TRBJ1-1; D is undetermined. The CDR3 has 14 residues. V was trimmed by 6 bases and J by 5 bases, leaving 16 bases between them. The DNA for the CDR3 is TGTGCCAGCAGGCCCTCCGGTGCGGGGACTGAAGCTTTCTTT. Translating it yields CASRPSGAGTEAFF.

Note on this clonotype: Mismatch with germline at one junction end may stem from a read error. The J gene is TRBJ2-1, the V gene TRBV14, with D tentatively TRBD1 or TRBD2 (6 bases each). CDR1 and CDR2 (germline): SGHDN, FVKESK. This CDR3 has 15 amino acids. CDR3 coding DNA: TGTACCAGCAGCCAAGGCGGGACATTATTCGATGAGCAGTTCTTC. This gives the protein CTSSQGGTLFDEQFF.

DNA for the CDR3: TGTGCCAGCAGTTACTCCCGGGAGAATGAAAAACTGTTTTTT. Encoded protein: CASSYSRENEKLFF. The V and J genes are TRBV6-5 and TRBJ1-4; D not resolved. CDR3 length equals 14 residues. Germline V CDR1 and CDR2: MNHEY, SVGAGI. V lost 0 bases, J lost 5 bases, and 7 bases lay in between.

The chain carries TRBV7-2 and TRBJ1-4; D ambiguous. This CDR3 comprises 12 residues. Trimming pared 0 bases from V and 13 bases from J, leaving 9 bases between. The germline V gene encodes CDR1 SGHTA and CDR2 FQGNSA. For the CDR3, the DNA is TGTGCCAGCAGCTTAGCCCCGGCCGCACTGTTTTTT. Translating gives CASSLAPAALFF.

J is TRBJ2-6 and V is TRBV10-3; 9 bases align to TRBD1. J lost 1 base, V lost 8 bases, and 6 bases had no gene match. Germline V gene lookup returns CDR1 ENHRY and CDR2 SYGVKD. The CDR3 is 16 amino acids. CDR3 nucleotide sequence: TGTGCCATCGGGACAGGGTCCCTTTCTGGGGCCAACGTCCTGACTTTC. This codes for CAIGTGSLSGANVLTF.

The V and J genes are TRBV7-9 and TRBJ2-6; D may be TRBD2 (5 bases). The length of the CDR3 is 20 residues. V dropped 1 base and J dropped 0 bases, with 19 bases sitting between them. Germline lookup yields CDR1 SEHNR and CDR2 FQNEAQ (reference sequence). The CDR3 DNA follows: TGTGCCAGCAGCTTAGGGCGGGTGGGTACAGACATCTCTGGGGCCAACGTCCTGACTTTC. The encoded protein is CASSLGRVGTDISGANVLTF.

The chain employs TRBV5-1 and TRBJ2-7; 10 positions match TRBD1. Germline V gene lookup returns CDR1 SGHRS and CDR2 YFSETQ. The CDR3 is 16 residues long. J lost 5 bases, V lost 4 bases, and 12 bases had no gene match. The CDR3 coding sequence is TGCGCCAGCAGCGCGCCTCGCGGGACAGGGGAACACGAGCAGTACTTC. Its protein is CASSAPRGTGEHEQYF.

The J gene is TRBJ2-3, the V gene TRBV20-1; D is possibly TRBD2 (5 bases). The CDR3 is 14 residues long. Trimming left V 5 bases short and J 1 base short, with 13 bases between. From germline, CDR1 is DFQATT and CDR2 SNEGSKA (reference sequence). The CDR3 protein is CSAPRAAGTDTQYF. The DNA of the CDR3 is TGCAGTGCTCCCCGCGCAGCGGGCACAGATACGCAGTATTTT.

This clonotype was observed a few times. The chain employs TRBV27 and TRBJ2-1; 9 nucleotides align to TRBD2. The CDR3 loop spans 18 amino acids. V was pared by 7 bases and J by 0 bases, with 13 bases of the junction left unmatched. CDR1 is MNHEY, CDR2 SMNVEV, per germline (reference sequence). The CDR3 here is CASNPGWTSEISYNEQFF. The CDR3 bases are TGTGCCAGCAATCCCGGGTGGACTAGCGAAATCTCCTACAATGAGCAGTTCTTC.

This chain joins TRBV12-3 or TRBV12-4 and TRBJ1-6; unclear D gene. Between the trimmed V and J ends, which lost 7 bases and 8 bases, there was a span of 12 bases. CDR3 length: 13 residues. The CDR3 reads CASTTLEDSPLHF. The CDR3 nucleotides are TGTGCCAGCACCACTCTAGAAGATTCACCCCTCCACTTT.